Below, 24 T cell receptor beta chains from the same sample are listed, as sequenced in a study of CD8 T cells in Susac syndrome. Random hexamers were used to reverse transcribe an amount of about 0.45 to 1 ug RNA. Using its own MiXCR run on the immunoSEQ multiplex PCR reads, TCRdb lists one record per CDR3 protein. The sample includes more than 85,000 distinct CDR3 sequences, around 95% of them seen just once. The sequenced sample was CD4+ T cells from PBMCs. The receptors originated from a human donor in good health.

The chain carries TRBV27 and TRBJ1-3; tentatively, D is TRBD1 (6 bases). Trimming cost V 2 bases and J 2 bases, with 10 bases left between them. The CDR3 contains 15 residues. In germline, CDR1 is MNHEY, CDR2 SMNVEV (reference sequence). The CDR3 bases are TGTGCCAGCAGTTTAAACAGGGCAGCTGGAAACACCATATATTTT. This codes for CASSLNRAAGNTIYF.

V and J are TRBV7-2 and TRBJ2-7, with TRBD1 matching over 9 bases. The CDR3 totals 15 residues. V shed 6 bases, J shed 4 bases, and the junction held 10 bases outside the gene matches. Germline-derived CDR1 and CDR2 are SGHTA and FQGNSA. Written as DNA, the CDR3 is TGTGCCAGCAGGAGGGACGGGACAGGGAAGTACGAGCAGTACTTC. Its protein is CASRRDGTGKYEQYF.

The CDR3 here is CASSDTGGPTGELFF. The CDR3 DNA reads TGTGCCAGCAGCGATACAGGGGGCCCCACCGGGGAGCTGTTTTTT. J is TRBJ2-2 and V is TRBV7-3; 9 bases are shared with TRBD1. Trimming cost V 5 bases and J 4 bases; bases outside gene matches: 5. The CDR3 extends over 15 amino acids. Germline lookup yields CDR1 SGHTA and CDR2 FQGTGA.

The chain has TRBV29-1 and TRBJ2-7, with 10 bases identical to TRBD1. The germline gives CDR1 SQVTM, CDR2 ANQGSEA. This CDR3 contains 12 residues. Unmatched junction bases numbered 5, after V lost 7 bases and J lost 5 bases. Here the CDR3 DNA reads TGCAGCGCCCGGGACAGGGGCCACGAGCAGTACTTC. Its protein product is CSARDRGHEQYF.

The chain couples TRBV27 to TRBJ1-1; a possible D gene is TRBD1 (5 bases). CDR1 and CDR2 (germline): MNHEY, SMNVEV (reference sequence). CDR3 size: 14 residues. V was trimmed by 2 bases and J by 4 bases, leaving 11 bases between them. In nucleotides, the CDR3 is TGTGCCAGCAGTTTAATGAGGGGCTCCACTGAAGCTTTCTTT. This translates into CASSLMRGSTEAFF.

The chain uses TRBV6-4 and TRBJ1-5, with no clear D. The CDR3 is 15 residues long. The V gene's germline CDR1 is MRHNA and CDR2 SNTAGT. V lost 0 bases, J lost 5 bases, and 11 bases lay in between. The CDR3, as DNA: TGTGCCAGCAGTGACTCGATCGCTGGGGATCAGCCCCAGCATTTT. Encoded protein: CASSDSIAGDQPQHF.

This rearrangement joins TRBV3-1 to TRBJ2-2; D remains ambiguous. Trimming took off 4 bases at V and 0 bases at J, with 9 bases between the two ends. CDR3 length equals 15 residues. The germline V gene has CDR1 LGHDT and CDR2 YNNKEL (reference sequence). This chain's CDR3 is CASSPPAANTGELFF. DNA of the CDR3: TGTGCCAGCAGCCCACCGGCCGCGAACACCGGGGAGCTGTTTTTT.

The chain links TRBV5-1 to TRBJ2-2; TRBD1 or TRBD2 may be the D gene (5 bases each). Germline V lookup: CDR1 SGHRS, CDR2 YFSETQ. The CDR3 is 13 residues long. V was shortened by 5 bases and J by 6 bases, with 11 bases between the two germline ends. DNA of the CDR3: TGCGCCAGCAGTCCACTGGGGGCCGGGGAGCTGTTTTTT. Translating gives CASSPLGAGELFF.

The chain joins TRBV20-1 to TRBJ2-7; TRBD2 aligns across 11 bases. Germline V gene lookup returns CDR1 DFQATT and CDR2 SNEGSKA (reference sequence). The trim removed 4 bases at V and 6 bases at J, leaving 8 bases unmatched. The CDR3 covers 14 residues. The DNA for the CDR3 is TGCAGTGCTAAGACTAGCGGGAATGTCGGCGAGCAGTACTTC. Residues: CSAKTSGNVGEQYF.

The chain combines TRBV6-2 or TRBV6-3 with TRBJ2-7; D is unclear. The V and J ends lost 7 bases and 3 bases respectively, with 13 bases between them. Germline V lookup: CDR1 MNHEY, CDR2 SVGEGT. The CDR3 extends over 13 amino acids. CDR3 nucleotide sequence: TGTGCCAGCACCTCTCCCCCCCGCTACGAGCAGTACTTC. Protein product: CASTSPPRYEQYF.

CDR3 DNA: TGTGCCAGCAGTAACGACAGGGGGCTTCACGAGCAGTACTTC. It encodes CASSNDRGLHEQYF. This sequence joins TRBV6-2 or TRBV6-3 and TRBJ2-7, with 10 bases identical to TRBD1. This CDR3 is built from 14 residues. V was pared by 5 bases and J by 5 bases, with 6 bases of the junction left unmatched. Germline V gene data show CDR1 as MNHEY and CDR2 as SVGEGT.

The chain recombines TRBV30 with TRBJ2-5, with 7 bases fitting TRBD2. Germline-derived CDR1 and CDR2 are GTSNPN and SVGIG (reference sequence). The J segment lost 5 bases and the V segment lost 0 bases, leaving 9 bases of the junction unmatched. CDR3 size: 15 residues. This chain's CDR3 is CAWSVREAGSETQYF. The CDR3 nucleotides are TGTGCCTGGAGTGTACGGGAAGCGGGGTCCGAGACCCAGTACTTC. Complete variable domain (other parts from reference TRBV30 and TRBJ2-5): SQTIHQWPATLVQPVGSPLSLECTVEGTSNPNLYWYRQAAGRGLQLLFYSVGIGQISSEVPQNLSASRPQDRQFILSSKKLLLSDSGFYLCAWSVREAGSETQYFGPGTRLLVL.

The rearrangement uses TRBV29-1 and TRBJ1-1, with 8 nucleotides matching TRBD1. The CDR3 contains 14 residues. Germline V gene sequence: CDR1 SQVTM, CDR2 ANQGSEA. J lost 4 bases, V lost 6 bases, and 10 bases had no gene match. CDR3 sequence (DNA): TGCAGCGTAGTCCGTATGACAGGGGTCACTGAAGCTTTCTTT. Protein: CSVVRMTGVTEAFF.

The V gene is TRBV14, the J gene TRBJ2-5, with 9 bases that match TRBD1. Germline V lookup: CDR1 SGHDN, CDR2 FVKESK. The CDR3 extends over 16 amino acids. V was pared by 3 bases and J by 2 bases, with 7 bases of the junction left unmatched. The CDR3 spells CASSHLGQGQQETQYF. Written as DNA, the CDR3 is TGTGCCAGCAGCCATCTCGGACAGGGGCAGCAAGAGACCCAGTACTTC. Filled out from reference TRBV14 and TRBJ2-5, the complete variable domain reads EAGVTQFPSHSVIEKGQTVTLRCDPISGHDNLYWYRRVMGKEIKFLLHFVKESKQDESGMPNNRFLAERTGGTYSTLKVQPAELEDSGVYFCASSHLGQGQQETQYFGPGTRLLVL.

V gene TRBV2 combines with J gene TRBJ2-7; D is undetermined. V lost 5 bases and J lost 3, with 14 bases in between. The CDR3 is made up of 14 amino acids. The germline V gene encodes CDR1 SNHLY and CDR2 FYNNEI. The CDR3 reads CASSRWESLYEQYF. Here the CDR3 DNA reads TGTGCCAGCAGTAGGTGGGAATCTCTCTACGAGCAGTACTTC.

The chain uses TRBV7-2 and TRBJ2-7, with TRBD2 as a possible D gene (6 bases). The germline V and J ends were trimmed by 7 bases and 5 bases, with 21 bases remaining between them. This CDR3 has 15 amino acids. From germline, CDR1 is SGHTA and CDR2 FQGNSA. CDR3 region: CASTSQGLDMDEQYF. In DNA, the CDR3 is TGTGCCAGCACCTCCCAGGGACTCGATATGGACGAGCAGTACTTC.

This rearrangement joins TRBV19 to TRBJ1-2; D gene ambiguous. The CDR3 covers 16 residues. V dropped 4 bases and J dropped 4 bases, with 19 bases sitting between them. CDR1 LNHDA and CDR2 SQIVND come from the germline V gene (reference sequence). As DNA, the CDR3 is TGTGCCAGTAGTACGACCGGAGCGGAGAGTGCCTATGGCTACACCTTC. Encoded protein: CASSTTGAESAYGYTF.

The CDR3 bases are TGTGCCAGCCAGCGGACGGTTACTACAGATACGCAGTATTTT. It translates to CASQRTVTTDTQYF. The chain recombines TRBV2 with TRBJ2-3; TRBD2 might be the D (5 bases). Per germline, CDR1 SNHLY and CDR2 FYNNEI. This CDR3 comprises 14 residues. V lost 8 bases and J 3 bases, leaving 15 bases between the germline ends.

The rearrangement uses TRBV20-1 and TRBJ2-5; 11 bases line up with TRBD2. Losses at the gene ends were 5 bases for V and 1 base for J; bases not matched to a gene: 6. The CDR3 loop spans 15 amino acids. Germline V gene data show CDR1 as DFQATT and CDR2 as SNEGSKA (reference sequence). The CDR3: CSAPTSGAFQETQYF. The CDR3 region has the DNA TGCAGTGCTCCGACTAGCGGGGCGTTCCAAGAGACCCAGTACTTC.

This chain uses TRBV3-1 with TRBJ1-4; the D is unclear. V gave up 5 bases and J gave up 4 bases, with 14 bases separating them. The germline CDR1 and CDR2 sequences are LGHDT and YNNKEL (reference sequence). CDR3 length: 15 amino acids. CDR3 bases: TGTGCCAGCAGCTCCTACTCCGGCGGTAATGAAAAACTGTTTTTT. It is translated as CASSSYSGGNEKLFF. The full variable domain, in which reference TRBV3-1 and TRBJ1-4 provide the parts outside the CDR3, is DTAVSQTPKYLVTQMGNDKSIKCEQNLGHDTMYWYKQDSKKFLKIMFSYNNKELIINETVPNRFSPKSPDKAHLNLHINSLELGDSAVYFCASSSYSGGNEKLFFGSGTQLSVL.

This sequence joins TRBV5-1 and TRBJ2-7, with 8 positions matching TRBD2. Per the germline V gene, CDR1 is SGHRS and CDR2 is YFSETQ. J was trimmed by 4 bases and V by 2 bases; bases with no gene match: 5. The CDR3 runs 14 residues. The CDR3, as DNA: TGCGCCAGCAGCTTACCGGGACTAGGGTACGAGCAGTACTTC. As protein: CASSLPGLGYEQYF.

This chain links TRBV29-1 with TRBJ2-7; D possibly corresponds to TRBD1 (5 bases). Germline-derived CDR1 and CDR2 are SQVTM and ANQGSEA. Trimming cost V 7 bases and J 3 bases, with 13 bases left between them. This CDR3 is built from 12 residues. The CDR3 region has the DNA TGCAGCGGGGGCAGACAGTTCTACGAGCAGTACTTC. This sequence encodes CSGGRQFYEQYF.

This clonotype was found once. J is TRBJ2-7 and V is TRBV20-1; D gene uncertain. V was cut by 5 bases and J by 6 bases, with 20 bases left in between. This CDR3 comprises 14 residues. CDR1 is DFQATT and CDR2 is SNEGSKA in the germline V gene (reference sequence). CDR3: CSARHPIGAREQYF. The DNA for the CDR3 is TGCAGTGCTCGACACCCCATCGGAGCCCGCGAGCAGTACTTC.

Remarks on this clonotype: An end of the junction does not agree with germline; a read error may underlie this. The chain joins TRBV13 to TRBJ2-6, with TRBD2 as a possible D gene (6 bases). The V gene's germline CDR1 is PRHDT and CDR2 FYEKMQ (reference sequence). The CDR3 extends over 15 amino acids. The CDR3 region is CASSLYSAGGNVLTF. CDR3 nucleotides: TGTGCCAGCAGCCTCTATTCGGCCGGGGGCAACGTCCTGACTTTC.